These T cell receptor beta chains were read from a single sample in a study of human T cells and chemical hapten exposure. TCRdb re-called the RACE reads through MiXCR, storing one row per CDR3 protein. The data hold roughly 40,000 distinct CDR3 sequences, with over 10% observed a single time. The specimen comprised whole blood, sampled in connection with sensitization to the hapten diphenylcyclopropenone (DPC). These receptors were taken from a woman in her twenties or thirties with alopecia areata. Some clones in this sample may be carry-over from other donors' samples. Each CDR3 is given with its conserved first and last residue. D genes are given only for firm matches. A row's size may be missing; if present it is once, few, many or a size class.

d_call j_call v_call clone_size cdr3_nt cdr3_aa
. TRBJ1-4 TRBV20-1 few TGCAGTGCTAGAAGCCCCTGGGGGGCAGGTAATGAAAAACTGTTTTTT CSARSPWGAGNEKLFF
TRBD1 TRBJ1-1 TRBV5-1 many TGCGCCAGCAGCGTGGGACAGTACACTGAAGCTTTCTTT CASSVGQYTEAFF
. TRBJ2-2 TRBV7-9 medium-sized TGTGCCAGCAGCCCCCGGGGGGCAGAAAGGCACACCGGGGAGCTGTTTTTT CASSPRGAERHTGELFF
TRBD1 TRBJ2-6 TRBV5-5 many TGTGCCAGCAGCTTGGCCGAGACAGGGAGCTCTGGGGCCAACGTCCTGACTTTC CASSLAETGSSGANVLTF
TRBD1 TRBJ1-5 TRBV20-1 many TGCAGTGCTGAAACAGGGGTTGGTCAGCCCCAGCATTTT CSAETGVGQPQHF
TRBD2 TRBJ2-7 TRBV28 many TGTGCCAGCAGTGTGATGCCGGGACTAGCGGATTCCTACGAGCAGTACTTC CASSVMPGLADSYEQYF
TRBD2 TRBJ2-2 TRBV20-1 . TGCAGTGCCACTCCGGGACTAGCGGGGCTTGTGACCGGGGAGCTGTTTTTT CSATPGLAGLVTGELFF
. TRBJ2-6 TRBV7-3 large TGTGCCAGCAGCCCCCATACCAGCTCTGGGGCCAACGTCCTGACTTTC CASSPHTSSGANVLTF
. TRBJ2-5 TRBV29-1 few TGCAGCGTTGACGGCAGACAAGAGACCCAGTACTTC CSVDGRQETQYF
. TRBJ1-5 TRBV6-4 few TGTGCCAGCAGTCCCCATCAGCCCCAGCATTTT CASSPHQPQHF
. TRBJ2-1 TRBV18 few TGTGCCAGCTCACCAGGCCGGCAACGGGAGCAGTTCTTC CASSPGRQREQFF
. TRBJ1-2 TRBV7-2 few TGTGCCAGCAGCCGACAACAGAACGCTAACTATGGCTACACCTTC CASSRQQNANYGYTF
. TRBJ2-3 TRBV12-3/TRBV12-4 few TGTGCCAGCAGTTTTTGGAGGGGCTCAGATACGCAGTATTTT CASSFWRGSDTQYF
TRBD1 TRBJ2-1 TRBV20-1 . TGCAGTACCTTGGGGACAGGGAAACTCCTAAACTACAATGAGCAGTTCTTC CSTLGTGKLLNYNEQFF
TRBD2 TRBJ2-5 TRBV15 many TGTGCCACCAGCAGAGCGACTAGCGGACAAGAGACCCAGTACTTC CATSRATSGQETQYF
TRBD2 TRBJ2-5 TRBV6-1 . TGTGCCAGCAGTGAACAGCGGGGAGCAACTCCCGATCTAGAGACCCAGTACTTC CASSEQRGATPDLETQYF
. TRBJ2-3 TRBV7-9 few TGTGCCAGCAGCTCTCATACCCTGATCCGGCCAGGCACAGATACGCAGTATTTT CASSSHTLIRPGTDTQYF
TRBD1 TRBJ1-2 TRBV27 many TGTGCCAGCTTCGGACAGGGCGGCTACACCTTC CASFGQGGYTF
TRBD1 TRBJ1-6 TRBV7-9 many TGTGCCAGCAGCTTAGGCCCAGGGGGCCCCAATTCACCCCTCCACTTT CASSLGPGGPNSPLHF
. TRBJ2-1 TRBV11-3 many TGTGCCAGCAGCTTGGGCAGAAGTAGTGATGAGCAGTTCTTC CASSLGRSSDEQFF
. TRBJ2-7 TRBV5-6 few TGTGCCAGCAGCTTGGAAACAATCGAGGAGCAGTACTTC CASSLETIEEQYF
. TRBJ2-3 TRBV20-1 many TGCAGTGCTAGAGATGTTAAGGAGGGGCTCGATACGCAGTATTTT CSARDVKEGLDTQYF
TRBD2 TRBJ2-1 TRBV2 many TGTGCCAGCAGGGGACTAGCGGCCAGCTCCTACAATGAGCAGTTCTTC CASRGLAASSYNEQFF
. TRBJ1-2 TRBV19 few TGTGCCACCTCAAAGGGGGTTTATGGCTACACCTTC CATSKGVYGYTF
TRBD1 TRBJ1-6 TRBV12-3/TRBV12-4 many TGTGCCAGCAGTTTAGCGGACAGGGTTGGATCACCCCTCCACTTT CASSLADRVGSPLHF
. TRBJ1-5 TRBV10-2 few TGCGCCAGCAGTGAATCAGGGGGCAATCAGCCCCAGCATTTT CASSESGGNQPQHF
. TRBJ1-1 TRBV18 few TGTGCCAGCTCACCGCTACCCAGCCTGGGGCGGGGAACTGAAGCTTTCTTT CASSPLPSLGRGTEAFF
. TRBJ2-7 TRBV15 medium-sized TGTGCCACCAGCAGAGGGACCGATTCCTACGAGCAGTACTTC CATSRGTDSYEQYF
. TRBJ2-2 TRBV29-1 few TGCAGCGTTGGGTCTGCGAACACCGGGGAGCTGTTTTTT CSVGSANTGELFF
. TRBJ1-1 TRBV20-1 many TGCAGTGCTTCCCGGGATTTGAACACTGAAGCTTTCTTT CSASRDLNTEAFF
. TRBJ2-3 TRBV11-3 many TGTGCCAGCTCCGTTGACTTCCAAGATACGCAGTATTTT CASSVDFQDTQYF
. TRBJ2-7 TRBV6-2/TRBV6-3 few TGTGCCAGCAGTTACTCGAAGGGCGCAAGCTACGAGCAGTACTTC CASSYSKGASYEQYF
TRBD2 TRBJ2-7 TRBV7-2 many TGTGCCAGCAGCTTTCTAGCGGGAGGATACCAGGAGCAGTACTTC CASSFLAGGYQEQYF
TRBD1 TRBJ2-2 TRBV7-9 many TGTGCCAGCAGCTTCAGGGGGTCGGACACCGGGGAGCTGTTTTTT CASSFRGSDTGELFF